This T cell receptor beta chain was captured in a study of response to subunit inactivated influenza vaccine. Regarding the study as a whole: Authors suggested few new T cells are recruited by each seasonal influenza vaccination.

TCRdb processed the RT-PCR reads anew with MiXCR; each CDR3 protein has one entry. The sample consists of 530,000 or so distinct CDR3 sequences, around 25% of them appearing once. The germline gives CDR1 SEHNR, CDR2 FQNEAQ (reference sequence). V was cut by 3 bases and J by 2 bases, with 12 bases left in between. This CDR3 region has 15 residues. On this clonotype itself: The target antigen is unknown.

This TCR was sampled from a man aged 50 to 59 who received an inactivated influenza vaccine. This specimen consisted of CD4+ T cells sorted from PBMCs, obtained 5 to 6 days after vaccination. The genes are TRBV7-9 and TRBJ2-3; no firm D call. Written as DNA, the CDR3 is TGTGCCAGCAGCTTTGGGGTTGGCCTCACAGATACGCAGTATTTT. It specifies CASSFGVGLTDTQYF.